This TCR beta chain was captured by sequencing in a study of blood T cell repertoires in COVID-19. Study details: COVID-19 samples, acute and convalescent, were from the United States, Italy and Spain.

Libraries were prepared by immunoSEQ multiplex PCR; TCRdb keeps only in-frame clonotypes and omits some of them. The sample carries 220,000 or so clones, approximately 78% recorded once. This clone showed up just a few times. The CDR3 spans 14 residues. Germline assignment: CDR1 MNHEY and CDR2 SVGEGT. With V trimmed by 5 bases and J by 4 bases, 5 bases remained unmatched. Input material: peripheral blood. This chain joins TRBV6-2 or TRBV6-3 and TRBJ1-5; 7 positions match TRBD1. The receptor was derived from a woman aged 80 or over with COVID-19, enrolled during active disease. The CDR3 bases are TGTGCCAGCAGTGTTGGGACAGTGAATCAGCCCCAGCATTTT. As protein: CASSVGTVNQPQHF.